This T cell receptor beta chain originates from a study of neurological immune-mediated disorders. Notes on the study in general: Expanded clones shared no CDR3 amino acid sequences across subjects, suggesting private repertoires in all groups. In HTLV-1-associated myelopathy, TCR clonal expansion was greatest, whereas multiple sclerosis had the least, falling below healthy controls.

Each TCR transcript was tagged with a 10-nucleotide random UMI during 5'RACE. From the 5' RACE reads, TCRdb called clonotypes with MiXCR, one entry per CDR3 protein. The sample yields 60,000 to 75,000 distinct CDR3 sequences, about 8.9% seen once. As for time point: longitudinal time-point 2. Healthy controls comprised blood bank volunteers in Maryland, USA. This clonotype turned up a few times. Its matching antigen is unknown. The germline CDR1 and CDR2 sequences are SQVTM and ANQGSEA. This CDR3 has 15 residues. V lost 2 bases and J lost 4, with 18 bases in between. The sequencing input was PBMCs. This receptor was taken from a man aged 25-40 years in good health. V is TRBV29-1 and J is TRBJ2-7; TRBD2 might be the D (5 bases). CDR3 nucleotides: TGCAGCGTTGAATCCCCTCACCTCGGGATGTACGAGCAGTACTTC. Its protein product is CSVESPHLGMYEQYF.